This is a list of T cell receptor beta chains from one sample in a study of vaccination and CD4 T cells after COVID-19. TCRdb reanalysed the PCR reads using MiXCR and keeps one entry per CDR3 protein. The sample includes approximately 13,000 distinct CDR3 sequences, around 40% of them seen just once. These TCRs' antigens remain unknown. The specimen sequenced was CD4+ T cells from blood, cultured in vitro. The receptors shown here come from a human donor who had recovered from COVID-19. CDR3s include the opening cysteine and the closing phenylalanine or tryptophan. The D gene is left open where the match is weak. Rows give clone size only sometimes, using once, few, many, or a class for an expanded clone.

>14|NA|TRBV4-1|TRBJ1-5|NA
TGCGCCAGCAGCCAACCCCCCAGGTCGGAGCCCCAGCATTTT
CASSQPPRSEPQHF
>14|NA|TRBV5-4|TRBJ2-3|TRBD2
TGTGCCAGCAGCAAAGGGACTAGCGGAAATACGCAGTATTTT
CASSKGTSGNTQYF
>15|NA|TRBV19|TRBJ2-1|TRBD2
TGTGCCAGTAGACCCGGGACTAGCGTGTACAATGAGCAGTTCTTC
CASRPGTSVYNEQFF
>14|NA|TRBV6-5|TRBJ2-2|NA
TGTGCCAGCAGTTACACAGGGAACACCGGGGAGCTGTTTTTT
CASSYTGNTGELFF
>14|few|TRBV6-5|TRBJ2-7|TRBD2
TGTGCCAGCAGTTACTCCCTACTGACTAGCGGAAAAGACTTC
CASSYSLLTSGKDF
>13|once|TRBV5-1|TRBJ1-1|NA
TGCGCCAGTTCTCCGGGCAGTCGGGGTGAAGCTTTCTTT
CASSPGSRGEAFF
>16|once|TRBV5-1|TRBJ2-7|TRBD1
TGCGCCAGCAGTCAATCACCGGGACAGGGGTCCTACGAGCAGTACTTC
CASSQSPGQGSYEQYF
>19|NA|TRBV7-2|TRBJ2-4|NA
TGTGCCAGCAGCTTAGTTCCCCTTCCACCGTTACTAGCCAAAAACATTCAGTACTTC
CASSLVPLPPLLAKNIQYF
>15|NA|TRBV20-1|TRBJ2-3|TRBD2
TGCAGTGCTCTTGGGACTAGCGGGAGAGGAGATACGCAGTATTTT
CSALGTSGRGDTQYF
>13|NA|TRBV6-1|TRBJ1-6|NA
TGTGCCAGCAGGCGGGACCGCAATTCACCCCTCCACTTT
CASRRDRNSPLHF
>14|NA|TRBV25-1|TRBJ2-7|NA
TGTGCCAGCAGTGAATTGGACAGACCCTACGAGCAGTACTTC
CASSELDRPYEQYF
>15|NA|TRBV19|TRBJ1-4|TRBD1
TGTGCCAGTAGTACAACCGGGACAGTTAATGAAAAACTGTTTTTT
CASSTTGTVNEKLFF
>14|NA|TRBV28|TRBJ2-7|NA
TGTGCCAGCACAACACTAGGGGGGCCCTACGAGCAGTACTTC
CASTTLGGPYEQYF
>14|NA|TRBV7-9|TRBJ2-3|NA
TGTGCCAGCAGCTTCGGACTATCGACAGATACGCAGTATTTT
CASSFGLSTDTQYF
>14|NA|TRBV19|TRBJ2-2|TRBD1
TGTGCCAGTAGGGGGACAGGGGTAGCCGGGGAGCTGTTTTTT
CASRGTGVAGELFF
>13|few|TRBV20-1|TRBJ2-3|NA
TGCAGTGTCATAGAGAGTGATTGGGATACGCAGTATTTT
CSVIESDWDTQYF
>14|NA|TRBV20-1|TRBJ2-7|TRBD1
TGCAGTGCTGGACAGGGGGCCCCAGCCTACGAGCAGTACTTC
CSAGQGAPAYEQYF
>17|NA|TRBV20-1|TRBJ1-5|TRBD1
TGCAGTGCTAGAGTCACTGCGGGACAGGGGGCGGATCAGCCCCAGCATTTT
CSARVTAGQGADQPQHF
>10|few|TRBV20-1|TRBJ2-7|NA
TGCAGTGCTGGGGCCTACGAGCAGTACTTC
CSAGAYEQYF
>15|NA|TRBV10-3|TRBJ2-5|TRBD2
TGTGCCACCATGGATAGCGGGAGGGGACAAGAGACCCAGTACTTC
CATMDSGRGQETQYF
>15|few|TRBV20-1|TRBJ2-5|TRBD2
TGCAGTGCTAGAGAGGTTAGCGGGTCTCAAGAGACCCAGTACTTC
CSAREVSGSQETQYF
>15|NA|TRBV28|TRBJ2-7|NA
TGTGCCAGCAGCCTTGGGGCGGGGGCCGGGAACGAGCAGTACTTC
CASSLGAGAGNEQYF
>13|NA|TRBV5-1|TRBJ1-2|NA
TGCGCCAGCAGCTTGGAGCCCGACGCTGGCTACACCTTC
CASSLEPDAGYTF
>12|few|TRBV20-1|TRBJ2-3|TRBD2
TGCAGTGGTGCGGGAGACACAGATACGCAGTATTTT
CSGAGDTDTQYF
>14|NA|TRBV11-1|TRBJ1-1|TRBD1
TGTGCCAGCAGCTTAGGGACAGGGAACACTGAAGCTTTCTTT
CASSLGTGNTEAFF
>18|NA|TRBV27|TRBJ2-5|TRBD1
TGTGCCAGCAGTCCCGAAGACAGGGGGCCTAGCCTGGCTGAGACCCAGTACTTC
CASSPEDRGPSLAETQYF
>12|once|TRBV6-1|TRBJ1-1|NA
TGTGCCAGCACCACGGGGAACACTGAAGCTTTCTTT
CASTTGNTEAFF
>17|NA|TRBV15|TRBJ2-2|NA
TGTGCCACCAGCAGAGATTATACCGCTCTACTCACCGGGGAGCTGTTTTTT
CATSRDYTALLTGELFF
>14|NA|TRBV7-3|TRBJ2-5|NA
TGTGCCAGCAGCTTAAGTGGGAGCGGTGAGACCCAGTACTTC
CASSLSGSGETQYF
>15|NA|TRBV20-1|TRBJ2-2|TRBD1
TGCAGTGCTAGGGGGACAGGCCCTGGGACCGGGGAGCTGTTTTTT
CSARGTGPGTGELFF
>15|NA|TRBV12-3/TRBV12-4|TRBJ2-3|TRBD2
TGTGCCAGCAGTTGGGCTAGCGGGGGCACAGATACGCAGTATTTT
CASSWASGGTDTQYF
>15|once|TRBV14|TRBJ2-7|TRBD1
TGTGCCAGCAGCCTCGGACAGGGAAATACCTACGAGCAGTACTTC
CASSLGQGNTYEQYF
>15|few|TRBV15|TRBJ1-6|NA
TGTGCCACCAGCAGAGATATGAACGGCGGTGGACCCCTCCACTTT
CATSRDMNGGGPLHF
>20|once|TRBV6-1|TRBJ2-1|TRBD2
TGTGTCAGCAGTCACCAAAGGACTGAACGGGGACTAGCGGCCTACAATGAGCAGTTCTTC
CVSSHQRTERGLAAYNEQFF
>16|NA|TRBV7-8|TRBJ2-7|TRBD1
TGTGCCAGCAGCTTAGGTAGGGGGCGTTTGACTCGGGAGCAGTACTTC
CASSLGRGRLTREQYF
>14|few|TRBV20-1|TRBJ2-3|TRBD1
TGCAGTGCTAGGTGGACAGGGATTACAGATACGCAGTATTTT
CSARWTGITDTQYF
>16|few|TRBV6-1|TRBJ2-3|TRBD2
TGTGCCAGCAGTACCCGACTAGCGGGAGGCACAGATACGCAGTATTTT
CASSTRLAGGTDTQYF
>15|NA|TRBV28|TRBJ1-5|NA
TGTGCCAGCAGTTTTATCAAGGGGGGCAATCAGCCCCAGCATTTT
CASSFIKGGNQPQHF
>15|NA|TRBV6-1|TRBJ1-2|TRBD1
TGTGCCAGCAGATTTCCGGACAGGGCCACTTATGGCTACACCTTC
CASRFPDRATYGYTF
>14|NA|TRBV6-2/TRBV6-3|TRBJ2-5|TRBD1
TGTGCCAGCAGCCCTACAGGGGAAGGAGAGACCCAGTACTTC
CASSPTGEGETQYF
>17|few|TRBV20-1|TRBJ2-1|TRBD2
TGCAGTGCTGCCGTAATATTCACTAGCGGGAGGCCGGGTGAGCAGTTCTTC
CSAAVIFTSGRPGEQFF
>14|few|TRBV20-1|TRBJ2-7|NA
TGCAGTGCTAGAGGGGAACCAACCTCCTACGAGCAGTACTTC
CSARGEPTSYEQYF
>14|NA|TRBV2|TRBJ2-6|NA
TGTGCCAGCAGTCTAAGTCCTGGGGCCAACGTCCTGACTTTC
CASSLSPGANVLTF
>16|NA|TRBV25-1|TRBJ1-3|NA
TGTGCCAGCAGTGTGTTAGGGTCTCACTCTGGAAACACCATATATTTT
CASSVLGSHSGNTIYF
>15|NA|TRBV7-6|TRBJ2-2|NA
TGTGCCAGCAGCCGCCTTGCGGTGAACACCGGGGAGCTGTTTTTT
CASSRLAVNTGELFF
>16|NA|TRBV20-1|TRBJ2-2|NA
TGCAGTGCTAGGAGGTGGCGCTGGCCGTCCACCGGGGAGCTGTTTTTT
CSARRWRWPSTGELFF
>14|NA|TRBV9|TRBJ2-7|NA
TGTGCCAGCAGCGTCGGGACTCAGAGCGAGGAGCAGTACTTC
CASSVGTQSEEQYF
>14|NA|TRBV11-2|TRBJ2-7|NA
TGTGCCAGCAGCTTAGGCAGGAGACTCTACGAGCAGTACTTC
CASSLGRRLYEQYF
>16|NA|TRBV7-3|TRBJ2-6|TRBD1
TGTGCCAGCAGCTTAGCAGGGGGCTCTGGGGCCAACGTCCTGACTTTC
CASSLAGGSGANVLTF